The 4 T cell receptor beta chains given below trace back to one sample, sequenced in a study of shared clonotypes between healthy human individuals. Using immunoSEQ multiplex PCR, the repertoire was profiled, and TCRdb retains in-frame clones only, with some absent. The sample includes more than 1 million clones, approximately 78% of them seen just once. Sequencing input: memory CD4+ T cells from PBMCs. Subset specified: CD45RA-negative fraction. These receptors were collected from a man younger than 30 in good health. Some clones in this sample may be carry-over from other donors' samples.

This clone was picked up one time. J is TRBJ1-1 and V is TRBV11-1; 10 nucleotides agree with TRBD1. The germline V gene has CDR1 SGHAT and CDR2 FQDESV (reference sequence). The CDR3 has 16 residues. V lost 5 bases and J lost 6; bases outside the gene matches: 12. CDR3 nucleotides: TGTGCCAGCAGCCACCGACAGGGGGCGGCTAAGGCTGAAGCTTTCTTT. The encoded protein is CASSHRQGAAKAEAFF.

Details on this clone: The identical CDR3 is also encoded by other nucleotide sequences in the sample. The V and J genes are TRBV7-9 and TRBJ1-5; tentatively, D is TRBD1 (5 bases). Trimming cost V 8 bases and J 2 bases, with 13 bases left between them. In germline, CDR1 is SEHNR, CDR2 FQNEAQ (reference sequence). This CDR3 comprises 14 residues. In nucleotides, the CDR3 is TGTGCCAGCTCCCCCGGGGGGGGCAATCAGCCCCAGCATTTT. Translating gives CASSPGGGNQPQHF.

The J gene is TRBJ1-4, the V gene TRBV14; TRBD1 might be the D (6 bases). The germline V gene has CDR1 SGHDN and CDR2 FVKESK. The germline V and J ends were trimmed by 2 bases and 4 bases, with 14 bases remaining between them. This CDR3 is 16 amino acids long. For the CDR3, the DNA is TGTGCCAGCAGCCAATCCGCTGGGGGCGGTAATGAAAAACTGTTTTTT. Translating it yields CASSQSAGGGNEKLFF.

This chain uses TRBV18 with TRBJ1-1, with D hard to call. The CDR3 consists of 14 residues. V gave up 6 bases and J gave up 2 bases, with 13 bases separating them. Germline V CDR1 and CDR2: KGHSH, LQKENI. Written as DNA, the CDR3 is TGTGCCAGCTCCCCGGAGCAGACTAACACTGAAGCTTTCTTT. The encoded protein is CASSPEQTNTEAFF.